The rows below give T cell receptor beta chains drawn from one sample of a study of T-cell reconstitution after alpha-beta-depleted transplantation in children. TCRdb reanalysed the PCR reads using MiXCR and keeps one entry per CDR3 protein. The top ten clones hold 0.75% to 0.85% of a sample with hundreds of thousands of distinct CDR3 sequences, about an eighth of them seen once. The source material was PBMCs, sampled before TCRalphabeta/CD19-depleted stem cell transplant. The receptors stem from a girl aged 2 to 9 with congenital amegakaryocytic thrombocytopenia, due to receive a stem cell transplant. CDR3s include the opening cysteine and the closing phenylalanine or tryptophan. The D gene is left open where the match is weak. Expanded clones get a size class; other rows say once, few or many, or leave the size out.

j_call,clone_size,v_call,d_call,cdr3_aa,cdr3_nt
TRBJ2-3,few,TRBV20-1,.,CSAIRVGVADTQYF,TGCAGTGCTATCAGGGTGGGGGTGGCGGATACGCAGTATTTT
TRBJ2-7,many,TRBV5-1,.,CASRIDKYEQYF,TGCGCCAGCAGAATCGACAAATACGAGCAGTACTTC
TRBJ2-5,.,TRBV7-9,TRBD2,CASSTRDYGIETQYF,TGTGCCAGCAGCACGCGGGACTATGGGATAGAGACCCAGTACTTC
TRBJ2-1,many,TRBV5-1,.,CASRVAVSYNEQFF,TGCGCCAGCAGGGTAGCGGTCTCCTACAATGAGCAGTTCTTC
TRBJ1-3,many,TRBV7-6,.,CASSLVADSGNTIYF,TGTGCCAGCAGCTTAGTGGCGGACTCTGGAAACACCATATATTTT
TRBJ1-5,many,TRBV5-1,.,CASSVGGSNQPQHF,TGCGCCAGCAGTGTGGGTGGGAGCAATCAGCCCCAGCATTTT
TRBJ2-2,many,TRBV7-9,TRBD2,CASSSAGGSGELFF,TGTGCCAGCAGCTCAGCGGGAGGGTCCGGGGAGCTGTTTTTT
TRBJ1-2,few,TRBV28,.,CASSGNGLDGYTF,TGTGCCAGCAGTGGGAATGGGCTGGATGGCTACACCTTC
TRBJ2-6,few,TRBV7-4,TRBD2,CASSSGLAETSGANVLTF,TGTGCCAGCAGCTCGGGACTAGCGGAGACCTCTGGGGCCAACGTCCTGACTTTC
TRBJ2-2,.,TRBV2,.,CASSEGRPRTGELFF,TGTGCCAGCAGTGAAGGCCGGCCCCGCACCGGGGAGCTGTTTTTT
TRBJ1-5,.,TRBV4-1,.,CASSQDLPTQPQHF,TGCGCCAGCAGCCAAGATCTCCCAACTCAGCCCCAGCATTTT
TRBJ2-7,.,TRBV20-1,.,CSCGKDWRSSYEQYF,TGCAGCTGCGGGAAGGATTGGCGGAGCTCCTACGAGCAGTACTTC
TRBJ2-1,.,TRBV20-1,TRBD2,CSALTSGRYNEQFF,TGCAGTGCCCTCACTAGCGGGAGATACAATGAGCAGTTCTTC
TRBJ2-6,.,TRBV2,.,CATDPGLISGANVLTF,TGTGCCACCGACCCTGGACTGATCTCTGGGGCCAACGTCCTGACTTTC
TRBJ2-3,few,TRBV12-3/TRBV12-4,.,CASSGQGWVWETDTQYF,TGTGCCAGCAGTGGCCAGGGTTGGGTATGGGAGACAGATACGCAGTATTTT
TRBJ1-6,.,TRBV7-2,.,CASSLWGHEASPLHF,TGTGCCAGCAGCTTATGGGGTCATGAGGCTTCACCCCTCCACTTT
TRBJ1-3,many,TRBV4-1,.,CASSQAPPNTIYF,TGCGCCAGCAGCCAAGCCCCCCCAAACACCATATATTTT
TRBJ2-3,many,TRBV15,.,CATSRDPGLGTDTQYF,TGTGCCACCAGCAGAGACCCGGGACTGGGAACAGATACGCAGTATTTT
TRBJ2-7,.,TRBV7-2,.,CASSLYRKAYEQYF,TGTGCCAGCAGCTTATACAGGAAAGCATATGAGCAGTACTTC
TRBJ2-1,.,TRBV12-3/TRBV12-4,TRBD1,CASSPRQGAWNEQFF,TGTGCCAGCAGTCCGCGACAGGGTGCTTGGAATGAGCAGTTCTTC
TRBJ2-3,few,TRBV7-9,TRBD2,CASSLGTSGPDTQYF,TGTGCCAGCAGCTTAGGGACTAGCGGTCCAGATACGCAGTATTTT
TRBJ2-2,few,TRBV11-2,.,CASSLPQANTGELFF,TGTGCCAGCAGCTTGCCCCAGGCGAACACCGGGGAGCTGTTTTTT
TRBJ2-1,few,TRBV4-1,TRBD2,CASSQDPLAGYDNEQFF,TGCGCCAGCAGCCAAGATCCGCTAGCGGGATATGACAATGAGCAGTTCTTC
TRBJ2-7,few,TRBV20-1,.,CSASSGTPWEQYF,TGCAGTGCTAGCTCCGGGACGCCTTGGGAGCAGTACTTC
TRBJ2-1,few,TRBV29-1,TRBD2,CSVGTGTSGGNEQFF,TGCAGCGTGGGAACCGGGACTAGCGGGGGCAATGAGCAGTTCTTC
TRBJ2-1,few,TRBV15,.,CATSRVVSGNNEQFF,TGTGCCACCAGCAGAGTAGTCTCCGGAAACAATGAGCAGTTCTTC
TRBJ2-7,.,TRBV5-1,TRBD2,CASSVWGATSGSIYEQYF,TGCGCCAGCAGCGTTTGGGGGGCCACTAGCGGGAGTATTTACGAGCAGTACTTC